The rows below give T cell receptor beta chains drawn from one sample of a study of identical twins. From the 5' RACE reads, TCRdb called clonotypes with MiXCR, one entry per CDR3 protein. The sample includes about 530,000 distinct CDR3 sequences, under 25% seen only once; the top ten take approximately 0.49%. This sample was shared with a second study, whose subject was yellow fever vaccine responses in identical twins.

Input material: CD4+ T cells sorted from blood. The receptors come from a woman in her late teens or twenties in good health. Each CDR3 is given with its conserved first and last residue. D genes are given only for firm matches. The size of a clone is reported for some rows only, either as once, few or many, or as a class for expanded clones.

d_gene	abundance	j_gene	v_gene	CDR3aa	CDR3nt
TRBD1	NA	TRBJ1-1	TRBV7-9	CASSLPEGQRTEAFF	TGTGCCAGCAGCTTACCGGAGGGACAGCGAACTGAAGCTTTCTTT
NA	few	TRBJ1-4	TRBV20-1	CSARQAATDEKLFF	TGCAGTGCTAGGCAGGCAGCTACCGATGAAAAACTGTTTTTT
NA	few	TRBJ2-7	TRBV11-3	CASSLRGGGGYEQYF	TGTGCCAGCAGCTTAAGGGGCGGAGGGGGCTACGAGCAGTACTTC
NA	few	TRBJ2-1	TRBV20-1	CSAPNSKRPSSYNEQFF	TGCAGTGCCCCCAATTCTAAGCGGCCCTCCTCCTACAATGAGCAGTTCTTC
NA	few	TRBJ1-2	TRBV7-3	CASSPKTGGGYTF	TGTGCCAGCAGCCCGAAGACAGGAGGCGGCTACACCTTC
TRBD1	once	TRBJ2-2	TRBV20-1	CSAREGRGPGELFF	TGCAGTGCTAGAGAGGGCAGGGGGCCCGGGGAGCTGTTTTTT
NA	NA	TRBJ2-7	TRBV6-5	CASSYSVGNEQYF	TGTGCCAGCAGTTACTCGGTGGGGAACGAGCAGTACTTC
TRBD2	few	TRBJ2-1	TRBV6-2/TRBV6-3	CASTQGGPEFF	TGTGCCAGCACCCAGGGAGGGCCTGAGTTCTTC
NA	NA	TRBJ2-1	TRBV5-1	CASSDPTGWYTNEQFF	TGCGCCAGCAGCGATCCCACAGGGTGGTACACGAATGAGCAGTTCTTC
NA	NA	TRBJ2-3	TRBV12-3/TRBV12-4	CATSGLSTDTQYF	TGTGCCACTTCGGGGCTTAGCACAGATACGCAGTATTTT
TRBD1	NA	TRBJ2-2	TRBV5-1	CASSKDRLHTGELFF	TGCGCCAGCAGCAAGGACAGGCTACACACCGGGGAGCTGTTTTTT
TRBD2	few	TRBJ2-1	TRBV3-1	CASRGSGGVGEQFF	TGTGCCAGCAGAGGGAGCGGGGGGGTGGGTGAGCAGTTCTTC
TRBD1	NA	TRBJ2-4	TRBV5-1	CASSPGGTLNIQYF	TGCGCCAGCAGCCCAGGGGGCACCCTAAACATTCAGTACTTC
NA	NA	TRBJ2-5	TRBV19	CASSRAALQETQYF	TGTGCCAGTAGTCGAGCCGCGCTCCAAGAGACCCAGTACTTC
TRBD2	NA	TRBJ2-7	TRBV2	CASSTSGRAYEQYF	TGTGCCAGCAGTACTAGCGGGAGGGCCTACGAGCAGTACTTC